This TCR beta chain was sequenced for a study of blood T cells in healthy people across ages. The germline CDR1 and CDR2 sequences are SQVTM and ANQGSEA. The CDR3 consists of 14 residues. Through a sample-barcoded 5' primer and a J-beta primer mix, a second PCR was run for about 6 to 11 cycles. TCRdb analysed the 5' RACE reads with MiXCR anew, one entry per CDR3 protein. Counted here are about 1.5 million distinct CDR3 sequences, 40% to 50% occurring once; the ten biggest clones make up 7.9%. The V and J genes are TRBV29-1 and TRBJ2-5; TRBD1 matches at 7 bases. The DNA end lines up better with TRBJ2-4; the J call may be wrong. This TCR was sampled from a woman younger than 30 in good health. Sequenced: blood. The DNA for the CDR3 is TGCAGCGTTGGTGACAGGGTAGCCTCGAACATTCAGTACTTC. This encodes CSVGDRVASNIQYF.